Presented here are 20 T cell receptor beta chains from one specimen sequenced in a study of blood T cells in healthy people across ages. A second PCR, run for roughly 7 to 11 cycles, used a sample-barcoded 5' primer plus a J-beta primer mix. From the 5' RACE reads, TCRdb called clonotypes with MiXCR, one entry per CDR3 protein. The repertoire holds over 700,000 distinct CDR3 sequences, with approximately 25% as singletons. This sample also belongs to another study, concerning T cells of mothers and their children.

The sample comprised blood. The receptors were gathered from a boy aged 5 to 17 in good health.

The rearrangement joins TRBV12-3 or TRBV12-4 to TRBJ2-4; D gene unclear. CDR3 length equals 17 residues. Trimming took 5 bases from V and 0 from J, leaving 17 bases between them. The CDR3: CASSQSDGPLAKNIQYF. The CDR3 DNA sequence: TGTGCCAGCAGTCAAAGTGACGGACCTTTAGCCAAAAACATTCAGTACTTC.

This clonotype was found a few times. The chain carries TRBV6-5 and TRBJ2-5; the D gene is possibly TRBD2 (5 bases). The J call could be wrong; TRBJ2-7 is a better fit for the DNA end. The CDR3 is made up of 13 amino acids. Germline CDR1 MNHEY, CDR2 SVGAGI. The chain's CDR3 is CASSPTPGYEQYF. In DNA form, the CDR3 reads TGTGCCAGCAGCCCCACCCCGGGGTACGAGCAGTACTTC.

This sequence joins TRBV6-2 or TRBV6-3 and TRBJ2-7, with D possibly matching TRBD1 (6 bases). The germline V gene encodes CDR1 MNHEY and CDR2 SVGEGT. The CDR3 runs to 16 residues. V lost 0 bases, J lost 1 base, and 13 bases lay in between. Here the CDR3 DNA reads TGTGCCAGCAGTTACTCGTTCAGAGGACAGTCCTACGAGCAGTACTTC. As protein: CASSYSFRGQSYEQYF.

The chain links TRBV7-2 to TRBJ2-2, with D perhaps given as TRBD1 or TRBD2 (5 bases each). The CDR3 totals 14 residues. CDR1 and CDR2 from the germline V gene are SGHTA and FQGNSA. V dropped 1 base and J dropped 7 bases, with 10 bases sitting between them. The CDR3 region has the DNA TGTGCCAGCAGCTTAGGTGGGGGTATCGGGGAGCTGTTTTTT. This codes for CASSLGGGIGELFF.

The genes are TRBV6-2 or TRBV6-3 and TRBJ2-2; D possibly uses TRBD1 or TRBD2 (5 bases each). Germline loops: CDR1 MNHEY, CDR2 SVGEGT. The V and J ends lost 3 bases and 9 bases respectively, with 11 bases between them. This CDR3 contains 13 residues. Written as DNA, the CDR3 is TGTGCCAGCAGTTATCCCGGGGCCCGGGAGCTGTTTTTT. Protein product: CASSYPGARELFF.

The chain employs TRBV11-1 and TRBJ2-5; D possibly matches TRBD1 or TRBD2 (5 bases each). Between the trimmed V and J ends, which lost 5 bases and 5 bases, there was a span of 18 bases. The germline V gene has CDR1 SGHAT and CDR2 FQDESV (reference sequence). This CDR3 is 15 amino acids long. This chain's CDR3 is CASSAGDPGRETQYF. DNA of the CDR3: TGTGCCAGCAGCGCGGGCGATCCGGGGCGGGAGACCCAGTACTTC.

This clonotype was recorded a few times. The chain employs TRBV6-5 and TRBJ1-1; 10 bases align to TRBD1. CDR3 length: 14 amino acids. CDR1 MNHEY and CDR2 SVGAGI come from the germline V gene. The V and J ends lost 1 base and 7 bases, in that order; junction bases with no gene match: 3. Here the CDR3 reads CASSYWTGGDEAFF. Here the CDR3 DNA reads TGTGCCAGCAGTTACTGGACAGGGGGTGATGAAGCTTTCTTT.

This clonotype was observed a handful of times. The chain uses TRBV28 and TRBJ2-3; the D call may be TRBD1 or TRBD2 (5 bases each). From germline, CDR1 is MDHEN and CDR2 SYDVKM. Trimming stripped 7 bases from V and 1 base from J, with 21 bases between. CDR3 length: 17 amino acids. CDR3 coding DNA: TGTGCCAGCACCGAAGGGGTGCGGGTCTCTGGCACAGATACGCAGTATTTT. Its translation is CASTEGVRVSGTDTQYF.

This clonotype was detected a few times. This chain links TRBV7-6 with TRBJ1-3; TRBD1 matches 12 bases. The junction had 3 bases not matched to a gene; V was cut back by 5 bases and J by 4 bases. The germline V gene encodes CDR1 SGHVS and CDR2 FNYEAQ. This CDR3 has 15 amino acids. CDR3 DNA sequence: TGTGCCAGCAGCCGGGACAGGGGGCCCGGAAACACCATATATTTT. Encoded protein: CASSRDRGPGNTIYF.

The J gene is TRBJ2-3, the V gene TRBV7-2; either TRBD1 or TRBD2 may supply D (6 bases each). This CDR3 is 14 amino acids long. V shed 5 bases and J shed 4 bases, with 13 bases lying between them. Germline CDR1 reads SGHTA; CDR2 reads FQGNSA. Here the CDR3 reads CASSPGAPPDTQYF. Here the CDR3 DNA reads TGTGCCAGCAGCCCGGGGGCCCCCCCAGATACGCAGTATTTT.

The chain uses TRBV27 and TRBJ2-1; no reliable D call. The germline V and J ends were trimmed by 5 bases and 4 bases, with 12 bases remaining between them. Germline CDR1 is MNHEY and CDR2 is SMNVEV (reference sequence). CDR3 size: 14 residues. CDR3: CASSPLLTYNEQFF. The CDR3 DNA reads as TGTGCCAGCAGTCCCTTACTGACGTACAATGAGCAGTTCTTC.

This clonotype has just one count. The chain combines TRBV12-3 or TRBV12-4 with TRBJ2-1; D is possibly TRBD1 or TRBD2 (7 bases each). This CDR3 is built from 17 residues. The germline V and J ends were trimmed by 5 bases and 2 bases, with 19 bases remaining between them. CDR3 sequence: CASSPLLGRGPYNEQFF. In DNA, the CDR3 is TGTGCCAGCAGTCCTCTTCTAGGGAGGGGGCCCTACAATGAGCAGTTCTTC.

This clonotype was found a few times. The J gene is TRBJ2-5, the V gene TRBV14; the D gene could be TRBD1 or TRBD2 (5 bases each). Gene TRBJ2-1 matches the end of the DNA better, so the J call may be wrong. The CDR3 runs 14 residues. CDR1 and CDR2 (germline): SGHDN, FVKESK. The CDR3 sequence: CASSPKGPWGEQFF. The CDR3 DNA reads TGTGCCAGCAGCCCTAAGGGACCCTGGGGTGAGCAGTTCTTC.

The chain combines TRBV21-1 with TRBJ2-7; the table names TRBD1, a call not compared with the DNA. TRBV21-1 is a recognized pseudogene. The CDR3 loop spans 14 amino acids. Here the CDR3 reads CASSNPDRVYEQYF. The DNA for the CDR3 is TGTGCCAGCAGCAACCCGGACAGGGTCTACGAGCAGTACTTC.

The rearrangement links TRBV12-3 or TRBV12-4 to TRBJ2-3; 14 bases align to TRBD2. V dropped 6 bases and J dropped 4; count of bases not matched to a gene: 3. This CDR3 contains 15 residues. The CDR3 spells CASRPGLAGADTQYF. CDR3 DNA: TGTGCCAGCAGGCCGGGACTAGCGGGAGCAGATACGCAGTATTTT.

This sequence joins TRBV29-1 and TRBJ1-2; D is unclear. This CDR3 spans 9 amino acids. The germline gives CDR1 SQVTM, CDR2 ANQGSEA. V gave up 2 bases and J gave up 7 bases, with 2 bases separating them. CDR3 region: CSVEFGYTF. The CDR3 DNA sequence: TGCAGCGTTGAATTTGGCTACACCTTC.

This clonotype was counted between two and nine times. J is TRBJ2-7 and V is TRBV3-1; 7 nucleotides match TRBD1. The CDR3 totals 17 residues. CDR1 is LGHDT and CDR2 is YNNKEL in the germline V gene (reference sequence). The J segment lost 0 bases and the V segment lost 0 bases, leaving 8 bases of the junction unmatched. The CDR3 region is CASSQDWGTDISYEQYF. The CDR3 bases are TGTGCCAGCAGCCAAGATTGGGGGACAGATATCTCCTACGAGCAGTACTTC.

This clonotype was detected a few times. V usage is TRBV7-9 and J usage is TRBJ2-7, with D maybe TRBD1 (5 bases). The V gene's germline CDR1 is SEHNR and CDR2 FQNEAQ (reference sequence). The CDR3 consists of 14 residues. Trimming removed 1 base at V and 6 bases at J, with 13 bases between. The CDR3 region is CASSLGPGLTEQYF. CDR3 nucleotide sequence: TGTGCCAGCAGCTTAGGGCCAGGGTTAACCGAGCAGTACTTC.

This clonotype was found once. The gene calls are TRBV28 and TRBJ1-4; D may be TRBD1 (6 bases). CDR3 size: 17 residues. Germline CDR1 is MDHEN and CDR2 is SYDVKM. The V gene lost 3 bases and the J gene lost 0 bases, with 14 bases spanning the gap. CDR3 residues: CASSFRGRGATNEKLFF. Here the CDR3 DNA reads TGTGCCAGCAGTTTTAGGGGCAGGGGTGCAACTAATGAAAAACTGTTTTTT.

The V gene is TRBV4-3, the J gene TRBJ2-3; D might be TRBD1 or TRBD2, each matching 5 bases. This CDR3 comprises 16 residues. Per the germline V gene, CDR1 is LGHNA and CDR2 is YSLEER. V was shortened by 5 bases and J by 4 bases, with 19 bases between the two germline ends. In nucleotides, the CDR3 is TGCGCCAGCAGCATGAGCAGGGACCCTGAGGCAGATACGCAGTATTTT. It translates to CASSMSRDPEADTQYF.